What follows are 3 T cell receptor beta chains derived from one specimen sequenced in a study of patients and donors after allogeneic stem cell transplantation. Via MiXCR, TCRdb re-called the RT-PCR reads, giving one row per CDR3 protein. Of approximately 250,000 distinct CDR3 sequences listed, 13% to 15% are singletons. The material sequenced was blood, either unsorted or a sorted T cell fraction (not recorded which). Receptors originate from a human donor who was either an allogeneic HSCT recipient or a stem cell or donor lymphocyte infusion donor (not recorded which). It is not recorded whose cells these are; they may come from a transplant donor.

The gene calls are TRBV3-1 and TRBJ1-5; 10 nucleotides match TRBD1. The junction had 6 bases not matched to a gene; V was cut back by 1 base and J by 6 bases. This CDR3 is 16 amino acids long. CDR1 is LGHDT and CDR2 is YNNKEL in the germline V gene (reference sequence). For the CDR3, the DNA is TGTGCCAGCAGCCAAGGTGACGACAGGGGGCGTCAGCCCCAGCATTTT. It encodes CASSQGDDRGRQPQHF.

In its sample, this clonotype was seen many times. The V call is TRBV7-9, the J call TRBJ2-5; D not resolved. Germline CDR1 is SEHNR and CDR2 is FQNEAQ (reference sequence). Trimming removed 2 bases at V and 0 bases at J, with 10 bases between. The CDR3 totals 15 residues. The CDR3, as DNA: TGTGCCAGCAGCTTATTAATAACTAACCAAGAGACCCAGTACTTC. This sequence encodes CASSLLITNQETQYF.

The chain uses TRBV29-1 and TRBJ1-6; maybe TRBD1 (6 bases). This CDR3 is built from 15 residues. Germline V gene lookup returns CDR1 SQVTM and CDR2 ANQGSEA. Trimming shortened V by 5 bases and J by 6 bases, and 17 bases separated the two germline ends. The CDR3 sequence is CSVLDSGLPNSPLHF. The CDR3 coding sequence is TGCAGCGTTTTGGACAGCGGCCTTCCTAATTCACCCCTCCACTTT.